This entry features one TCR beta chain sequence. Its antigen is currently unknown. The record originates from a study of OX40 agonist ivuxolimab in advanced cancers. At the level of the study: The study enrolled dose-escalation patients with hepatocellular carcinoma, melanoma, renal cell or head and neck cancer. Study-level findings and limits: Low normalized T-cell clonal expansion also characterized some of the nonresponders. Partial responders at 0.1-3.0 mg/kg showed near-lowest clonal expansion.

Generated by immunoSEQ multiplex PCR, the TCRdb table keeps only in-frame clones and is missing some. The sample contains approximately 71,000 clones, around 84% of which appear only once. The germline CDR1 and CDR2 sequences are SGHNT and YENEEA. V dropped 1 base and J dropped 3 bases, with 15 bases sitting between them. The CDR3 is made up of 17 amino acids. The TCR sequence derives from an adult with an advanced solid tumor such as melanoma, head and neck, liver or kidney cancer. The specimen comprised CD4+ or CD8+ T cells sorted from blood, sampled in a trial of the OX40 agonist ivuxolimab. The chain combines TRBV11-3 with TRBJ2-2; possibly TRBD1 or TRBD2 for D (6 bases each). The CDR3 DNA follows: TGTGCCAGCAGCTTAGGTCGGGGGCGCGGGCACACCGGGGAGCTGTTTTTT. Its translation is CASSLGRGRGHTGELFF.